The clone carrying this TCR beta chain came up a few times. No antigen is known for it. A universal primer site came from template switching; cDNA carried unique molecular identifiers. TCRdb reanalysed the 5' RACE reads using MiXCR and keeps one entry per CDR3 protein. The sample has some 760,000 distinct CDR3 sequences, over 15% seen once. This sample is part of a study of identical twins. The study, taken as a whole, reports: Fewer insertions were carried by abundant cord blood beta clonotypes, but none was seen in memory repertoires.

Per germline, CDR1 LNHNV and CDR2 YYDKDF (reference sequence). The CDR3 extends over 17 amino acids. V lost 0 bases to trimming and J lost 5 bases; unmatched junction nucleotides: 9. These records were also assigned to another study, of T cells expressing NK-cell markers.

Sequenced: PBMCs. The receptor was isolated from a woman aged 18-30 years in good health. This chain joins TRBV15 and TRBJ2-5; the match to TRBD2 covers 10 bases. The CDR3 nucleotides are TGTGCCACCAGCAGAGATCGGAGCGGGGGGGCCTTCGAGACCCAGTACTTC. Residues: CATSRDRSGGAFETQYF.